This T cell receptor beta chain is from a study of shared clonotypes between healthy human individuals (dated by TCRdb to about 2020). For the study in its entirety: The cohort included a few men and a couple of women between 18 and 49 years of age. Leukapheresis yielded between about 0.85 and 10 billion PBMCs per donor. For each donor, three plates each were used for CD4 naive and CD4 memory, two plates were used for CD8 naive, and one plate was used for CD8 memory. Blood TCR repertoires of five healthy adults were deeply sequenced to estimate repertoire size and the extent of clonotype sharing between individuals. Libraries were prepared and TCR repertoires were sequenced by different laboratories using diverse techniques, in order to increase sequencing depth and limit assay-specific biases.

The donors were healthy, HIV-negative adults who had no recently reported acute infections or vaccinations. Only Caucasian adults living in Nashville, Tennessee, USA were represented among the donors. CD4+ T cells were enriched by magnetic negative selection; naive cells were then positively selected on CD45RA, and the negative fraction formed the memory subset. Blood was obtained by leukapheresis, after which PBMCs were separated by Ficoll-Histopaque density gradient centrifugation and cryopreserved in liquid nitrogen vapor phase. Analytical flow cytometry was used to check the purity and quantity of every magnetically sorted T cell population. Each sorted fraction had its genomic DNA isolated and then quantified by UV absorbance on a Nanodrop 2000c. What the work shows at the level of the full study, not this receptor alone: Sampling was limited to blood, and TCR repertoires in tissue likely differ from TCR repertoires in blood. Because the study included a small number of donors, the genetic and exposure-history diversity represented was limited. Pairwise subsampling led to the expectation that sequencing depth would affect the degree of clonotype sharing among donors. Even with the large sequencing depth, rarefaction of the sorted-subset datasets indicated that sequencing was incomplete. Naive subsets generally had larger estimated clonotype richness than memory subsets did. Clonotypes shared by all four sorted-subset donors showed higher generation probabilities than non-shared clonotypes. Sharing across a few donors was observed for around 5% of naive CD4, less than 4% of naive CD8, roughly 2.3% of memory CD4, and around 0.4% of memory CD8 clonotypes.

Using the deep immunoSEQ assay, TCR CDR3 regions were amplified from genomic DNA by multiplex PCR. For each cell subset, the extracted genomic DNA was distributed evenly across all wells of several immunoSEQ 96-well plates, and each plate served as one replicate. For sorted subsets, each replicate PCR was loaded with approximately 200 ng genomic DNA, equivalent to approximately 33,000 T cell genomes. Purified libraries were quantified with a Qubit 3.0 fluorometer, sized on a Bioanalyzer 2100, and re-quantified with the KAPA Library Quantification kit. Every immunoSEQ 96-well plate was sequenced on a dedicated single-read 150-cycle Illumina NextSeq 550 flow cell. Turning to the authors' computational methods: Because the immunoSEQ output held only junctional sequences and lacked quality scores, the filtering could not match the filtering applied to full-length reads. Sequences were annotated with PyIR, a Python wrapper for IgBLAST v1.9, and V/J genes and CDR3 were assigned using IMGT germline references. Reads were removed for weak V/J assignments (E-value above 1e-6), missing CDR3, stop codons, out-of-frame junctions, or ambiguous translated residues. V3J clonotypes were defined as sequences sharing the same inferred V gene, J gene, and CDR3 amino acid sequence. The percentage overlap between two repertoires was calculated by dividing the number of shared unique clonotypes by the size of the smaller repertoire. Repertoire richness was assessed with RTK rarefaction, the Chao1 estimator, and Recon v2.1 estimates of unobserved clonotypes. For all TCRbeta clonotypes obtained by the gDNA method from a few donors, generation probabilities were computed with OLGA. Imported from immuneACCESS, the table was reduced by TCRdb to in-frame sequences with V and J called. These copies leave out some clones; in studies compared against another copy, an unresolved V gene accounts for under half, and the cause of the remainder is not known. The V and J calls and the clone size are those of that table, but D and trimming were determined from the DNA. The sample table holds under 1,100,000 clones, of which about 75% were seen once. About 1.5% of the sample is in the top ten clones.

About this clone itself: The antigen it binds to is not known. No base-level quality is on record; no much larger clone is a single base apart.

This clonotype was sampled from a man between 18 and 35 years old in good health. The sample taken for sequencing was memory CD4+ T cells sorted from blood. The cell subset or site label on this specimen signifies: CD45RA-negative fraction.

CDR3 protein: CASSQHQSRGTEAFF. The DNA is TGTGCCAGCAGCCAGCACCAATCCCGGGGCACTGAAGCTTTCTTT. The rearrangement combines TRBV4-2 with TRBJ1-1, with no confidently assigned D gene. CDR1 and CDR2 were assigned from the germline V gene as LGHNA and YNFKEQ. V gives up 3 bases and J gives up 4 bases, and the segment between their germline ends measures 15 bases. The CDR3 spans 15 residues, from the cysteine through the phenylalanine. This entry keeps only the CDR3 DNA: 45 bases, framed from base 1.